The 3 T cell receptor beta chains below come from one sample, sequenced in a study of T cells after yellow fever vaccination. TCRdb redid the calling of the 5' RACE reads with MiXCR, one entry per CDR3 protein. The table records 500,000 to 650,000 distinct CDR3 sequences, about 15% of them present only once. Sequenced here: PBMCs, sampled less than 6 days after the first yellow fever vaccination. The receptors derive from a man between 18 and 35 years old who received the YFV17D yellow fever vaccine.

The chain couples TRBV19 to TRBJ2-3, with 9 bases that match TRBD2. Germline CDR1 LNHDA, CDR2 SQIVND (reference sequence). This CDR3 region has 16 residues. V shed 4 bases, J shed 2 bases, and the junction held 7 bases outside the gene matches. DNA for the CDR3: TGTGCCAGTAGTAGCCTAGCGGGGAGAAACACAGATACGCAGTATTTT. It specifies CASSSLAGRNTDTQYF. Full variable domain (remainder filled in from reference TRBV19 and TRBJ2-3): DGGITQSPKYLFRKEGQNVTLSCEQNLNHDAMYWYRQDPGQGLRLIYYSQIVNDFQKGDIAEGYSVSREKKESFPLTVTSAQKNPTAFYLCASSSLAGRNTDTQYFGPGTRLTVL.

The chain links TRBV6-2 or TRBV6-3 to TRBJ2-7; D assignment may be TRBD1 or TRBD2 (5 bases each). Trimming pared 7 bases from V and 4 bases from J, leaving 20 bases between. The germline V gene encodes CDR1 MNHEY and CDR2 SVGEGT. The CDR3 is 15 residues long. As DNA, the CDR3 is TGTGCCAGCAACAACCCGGGACGCGGAAGGTACGAGCAGTACTTC. Amino acids: CASNNPGRGRYEQYF.

This clonotype was counted a few times. The chain combines TRBV12-3 or TRBV12-4 with TRBJ1-5, with TRBD1 as a possible D gene (5 bases). This CDR3 has 14 amino acids. With 3 bases removed from V and 1 base from J, the gap between germline ends came to 7 bases. CDR3 DNA: TGTGCCAGCAGTTTCGGGGCCAGCAATCAGCCCCAGCATTTT. Translated, it gives CASSFGASNQPQHF.